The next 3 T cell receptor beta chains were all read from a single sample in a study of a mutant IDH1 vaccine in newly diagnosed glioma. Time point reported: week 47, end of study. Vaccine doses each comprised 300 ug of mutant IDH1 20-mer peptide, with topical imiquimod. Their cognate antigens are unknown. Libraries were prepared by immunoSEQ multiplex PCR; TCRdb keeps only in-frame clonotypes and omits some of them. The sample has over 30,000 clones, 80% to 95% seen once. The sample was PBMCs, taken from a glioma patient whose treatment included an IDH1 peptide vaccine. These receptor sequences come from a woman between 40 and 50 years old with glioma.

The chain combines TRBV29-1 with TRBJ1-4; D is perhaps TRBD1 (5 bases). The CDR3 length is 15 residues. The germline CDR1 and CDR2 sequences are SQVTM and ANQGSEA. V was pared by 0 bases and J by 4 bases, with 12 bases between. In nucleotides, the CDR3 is TGCAGCGTTGAAGAAATTGGGGGTTATAATGAAAAACTGTTTTTT. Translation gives CSVEEIGGYNEKLFF.

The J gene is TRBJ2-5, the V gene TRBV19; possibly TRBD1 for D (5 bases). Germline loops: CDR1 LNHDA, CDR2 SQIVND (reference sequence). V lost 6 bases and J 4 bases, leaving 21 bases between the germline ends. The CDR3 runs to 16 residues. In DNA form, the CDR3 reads TGTGCCAGTAGCCCTCGACTGGGTCAGGGTCGAGAGACCCAGTACTTC. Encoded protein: CASSPRLGQGRETQYF.

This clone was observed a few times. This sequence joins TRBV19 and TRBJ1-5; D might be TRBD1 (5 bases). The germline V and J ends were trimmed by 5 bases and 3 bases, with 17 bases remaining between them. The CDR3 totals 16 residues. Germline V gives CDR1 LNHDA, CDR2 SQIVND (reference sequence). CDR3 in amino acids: CASSVGMGRPNQPQHF. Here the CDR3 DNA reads TGTGCCAGTAGTGTTGGAATGGGACGGCCCAATCAGCCCCAGCATTTT.